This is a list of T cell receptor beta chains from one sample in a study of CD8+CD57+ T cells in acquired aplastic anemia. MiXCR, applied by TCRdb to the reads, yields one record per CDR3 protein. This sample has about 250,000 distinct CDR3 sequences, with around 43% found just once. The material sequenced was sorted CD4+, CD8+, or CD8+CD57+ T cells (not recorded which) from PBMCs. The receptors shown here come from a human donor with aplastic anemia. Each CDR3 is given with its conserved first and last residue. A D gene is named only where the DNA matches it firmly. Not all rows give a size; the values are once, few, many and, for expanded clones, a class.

CDR3aa: CATSSYLGTEAFF
CDR3nt: TGTGCCACCAGTTCCTACTTGGGCACTGAAGCTTTCTTT
abundance: .
d_gene: .
v_gene: TRBV24-1
j_gene: TRBJ1-1

CDR3aa: CSVEDPLGVQETQYF
CDR3nt: TGCAGCGTTGAAGATCCTCTAGGAGTCCAAGAGACCCAGTACTTC
abundance: many
d_gene: .
v_gene: TRBV29-1
j_gene: TRBJ2-5

CDR3aa: CASSVAGYTF
CDR3nt: TGTGCCAGCAGTGTTGCTGGCTACACCTTC
abundance: many
d_gene: .
v_gene: TRBV6-4
j_gene: TRBJ1-2

CDR3aa: CASSTSALNNSPLHF
CDR3nt: TGTGCCAGTAGTACGAGTGCTCTTAATAATTCACCCCTCCACTTT
abundance: .
d_gene: .
v_gene: TRBV19
j_gene: TRBJ1-6

CDR3aa: CASSGTGTRVNEQYF
CDR3nt: TGTGCCAGCAGCGGGACCGGGACTAGGGTCAATGAGCAGTATTTT
abundance: .
d_gene: TRBD2
v_gene: TRBV5-6
j_gene: TRBJ2-3

CDR3aa: CAISERDSSCEQYF
CDR3nt: TGTGCCATCAGTGAAAGGGACAGCTCCTGCGAGCAGTACTTC
abundance: .
d_gene: TRBD1
v_gene: TRBV10-3
j_gene: TRBJ2-7

CDR3aa: CASSSQGNTEAFF
CDR3nt: TGTGCCAGCAGTTCCCAGGGAAACACTGAAGCTTTCTTT
abundance: many
d_gene: .
v_gene: TRBV13
j_gene: TRBJ1-1

CDR3aa: CASSLVPEAFF
CDR3nt: TGTGCCAGCAGCCTGGTCCCTGAAGCTTTCTTT
abundance: many
d_gene: .
v_gene: TRBV9
j_gene: TRBJ1-1

CDR3aa: CAISPGRTEAFF
CDR3nt: TGTGCCATCAGCCCAGGGAGGACTGAAGCTTTCTTT
abundance: .
d_gene: .
v_gene: TRBV10-1
j_gene: TRBJ1-1

CDR3aa: CTSSLGDEQFF
CDR3nt: TGTACCAGCAGCTTGGGTGATGAGCAGTTCTTC
abundance: few
d_gene: .
v_gene: TRBV5-6
j_gene: TRBJ2-1

CDR3aa: CSARDLGTSLQSPPPYEQYF
CDR3nt: TGCAGTGCTAGAGATTTAGGCACTTCCCTGCAAAGCCCGCCACCCTACGAGCAGTACTTC
abundance: few
d_gene: .
v_gene: TRBV20-1
j_gene: TRBJ2-7

CDR3aa: CAWSVRPEGGEAFF
CDR3nt: TGTGCCTGGAGTGTACGGCCCGAGGGGGGAGAAGCTTTCTTT
abundance: few
d_gene: .
v_gene: TRBV30
j_gene: TRBJ1-1

CDR3aa: CASSGGGPREDTEAFF
CDR3nt: TGTGCCAGCAGCGGAGGTGGTCCTCGAGAGGACACTGAAGCTTTCTTT
abundance: few
d_gene: .
v_gene: TRBV9
j_gene: TRBJ1-1

CDR3aa: CASSSPGGEGGYTF
CDR3nt: TGTGCCAGCAGCTCCCCCGGGGGGGAAGGAGGCTACACCTTC
abundance: many
d_gene: .
v_gene: TRBV5-8
j_gene: TRBJ1-2

CDR3aa: CSARDRGNGYTF
CDR3nt: TGCAGTGCTAGAGACAGGGGGAATGGCTACACCTTC
abundance: many
d_gene: TRBD1
v_gene: TRBV20-1
j_gene: TRBJ1-2

CDR3aa: CASSGGLSQPQHF
CDR3nt: TGTGCCAGCTCGGGGGGGTTAAGTCAGCCCCAGCATTTT
abundance: .
d_gene: .
v_gene: TRBV7-2
j_gene: TRBJ1-5

CDR3aa: CASSGPLRQLDEQYF
CDR3nt: TGTGCCAGCAGTGGTCCTCTTCGTCAGCTTGACGAGCAGTACTTC
abundance: many
d_gene: .
v_gene: TRBV25-1
j_gene: TRBJ2-7

CDR3aa: CASSTLRAPAYEQYF
CDR3nt: TGCGCCAGCAGTACCCTACGGGCCCCGGCTTACGAGCAGTACTTC
abundance: many
d_gene: .
v_gene: TRBV4-1
j_gene: TRBJ2-7

CDR3aa: CASSARGMNTEAFF
CDR3nt: TGTGCCAGCAGCGCCCGGGGGATGAACACTGAAGCTTTCTTT
abundance: many
d_gene: .
v_gene: TRBV9
j_gene: TRBJ1-1

CDR3aa: CASSLQGSVEQYF
CDR3nt: TGTGCCAGCAGTCTACAGGGTTCGGTCGAGCAGTACTTC
abundance: .
d_gene: .
v_gene: TRBV12-3/TRBV12-4
j_gene: TRBJ2-7

CDR3aa: CATSETSGQAVDEQFF
CDR3nt: TGTGCCACCAGTGAGACGTCAGGACAGGCTGTGGATGAGCAGTTCTTC
abundance: .
d_gene: TRBD1
v_gene: TRBV24-1
j_gene: TRBJ2-1

CDR3aa: CASRDVESQYF
CDR3nt: TGTGCCAGCAGGGACGTTGAGAGCCAGTACTTC
abundance: .
d_gene: .
v_gene: TRBV11-2
j_gene: TRBJ2-5

CDR3aa: CASSIGLALPGELFF
CDR3nt: TGTGCCAGTAGTATTGGGCTAGCGTTACCCGGGGAGCTGTTTTTT
abundance: .
d_gene: .
v_gene: TRBV19
j_gene: TRBJ2-2

CDR3aa: CASSLGGTGNTEAFF
CDR3nt: TGCGCCAGCAGCTTGGGGGGGACAGGGAACACTGAAGCTTTCTTT
abundance: many
d_gene: TRBD1
v_gene: TRBV7-2
j_gene: TRBJ1-1

CDR3aa: CSARDVLRESGYEQYF
CDR3nt: TGCAGTGCTAGAGATGTGCTAAGGGAGAGTGGCTACGAGCAGTACTTC
abundance: many
d_gene: .
v_gene: TRBV20-1
j_gene: TRBJ2-7

CDR3aa: CASSTDRGNTIYF
CDR3nt: TGTGCCAGCAGTACCGACAGGGGGAACACCATATATTTT
abundance: .
d_gene: TRBD1
v_gene: TRBV7-2
j_gene: TRBJ1-3

CDR3aa: CASSLAPGVNEQFF
CDR3nt: TGTGCCAGCAGTTTAGCCCCGGGAGTCAATGAGCAGTTCTTC
abundance: many
d_gene: .
v_gene: TRBV12-3/TRBV12-4
j_gene: TRBJ2-1

CDR3aa: CASSGRGGGELFF
CDR3nt: TGTGCCAGCTCTGGGCGTGGAGGCGGGGAGCTGTTTTTT
abundance: once
d_gene: .
v_gene: TRBV2
j_gene: TRBJ2-2

CDR3aa: CASSEQSSGANVLTF
CDR3nt: TGTGCCAGCAGTGAACAGAGCTCTGGGGCCAACGTCCTGACTTTC
abundance: many
d_gene: .
v_gene: TRBV6-1
j_gene: TRBJ2-6

CDR3aa: CASSQNSVTGSPEAFF
CDR3nt: TGCGCCAGCAGCCAAAACTCCGTGACAGGGAGCCCTGAAGCTTTCTTT
abundance: many
d_gene: TRBD1
v_gene: TRBV4-1
j_gene: TRBJ1-1

CDR3aa: CASSLSSQQPQHF
CDR3nt: TGTGCCAGCAGTTTATCCTCCCAGCAGCCCCAGCATTTT
abundance: .
d_gene: .
v_gene: TRBV27
j_gene: TRBJ1-5

CDR3aa: CSARDLVTSGRERYEQYF
CDR3nt: TGCAGTGCTAGAGATCTTGTTACTAGCGGGAGGGAGAGGTACGAGCAGTACTTC
abundance: .
d_gene: TRBD2
v_gene: TRBV20-1
j_gene: TRBJ2-7

CDR3aa: CASSAPRQGTQYF
CDR3nt: TGTGCCAGCAGCGCCCCTCGACAGGGTACCCAGTACTTC
abundance: .
d_gene: TRBD1
v_gene: TRBV9
j_gene: TRBJ2-5

CDR3aa: CASSFVAGELFF
CDR3nt: TGTGCCAGCAGCTTCGTGGCCGGGGAGCTGTTTTTT
abundance: many
d_gene: .
v_gene: TRBV13
j_gene: TRBJ2-2

CDR3aa: CASSIATEYNSPLHF
CDR3nt: TGTGCCAGTAGTATAGCGACTGAATATAATTCACCCCTCCACTTT
abundance: .
d_gene: .
v_gene: TRBV19
j_gene: TRBJ1-6

CDR3aa: CASSERDIWDAWYNEQFF
CDR3nt: TGTGCCAGCAGTGAAAGGGACATTTGGGACGCTTGGTACAATGAGCAGTTCTTC
abundance: many
d_gene: .
v_gene: TRBV25-1
j_gene: TRBJ2-1

CDR3aa: CASSLDRRAYEQYF
CDR3nt: TGTGCCAGCAGCCTGGACAGGCGAGCCTACGAGCAGTACTTC
abundance: many
d_gene: TRBD1
v_gene: TRBV5-8
j_gene: TRBJ2-7

CDR3aa: CASSFEENRLYGYTF
CDR3nt: TGCGCCAGCAGCTTTGAGGAGAACAGGCTCTATGGCTACACCTTC
abundance: few
d_gene: .
v_gene: TRBV5-1
j_gene: TRBJ1-2

CDR3aa: CASSLVGGDTEAFF
CDR3nt: TGTGCCAGCAGCTTAGTGGGGGGGGACACTGAAGCTTTCTTT
abundance: .
d_gene: .
v_gene: TRBV7-3
j_gene: TRBJ1-1

CDR3aa: CASSLDVLTYEQYF
CDR3nt: TGTGCCAGCAGCTTAGACGTATTAACCTACGAGCAGTACTTC
abundance: many
d_gene: .
v_gene: TRBV7-8
j_gene: TRBJ2-7

CDR3aa: CATSQYRGRPDEQFF
CDR3nt: TGTGCCACCAGTCAATACAGGGGGCGCCCGGATGAGCAGTTCTTC
abundance: .
d_gene: TRBD1
v_gene: TRBV24-1
j_gene: TRBJ2-1

CDR3aa: CASSPDGPGMNEQFF
CDR3nt: TGTGCCAGCAGCCCCGACGGGCCAGGGATGAATGAGCAGTTCTTC
abundance: .
d_gene: .
v_gene: TRBV5-1
j_gene: TRBJ2-1